One and the same sample provided the 19 T cell receptor beta chains below, sequenced in a study of CD8+ T cells in alopecia areata. Treatment here: oral pan-JAK inhibitor, 5-10 mg twice daily. cDNA serving as the sequencing template came from extracted, reverse transcribed RNA. TCRdb's table, derived via immunoSEQ multiplex PCR, lists solely in-frame clones and lacks some. The data show over 200,000 clones, around 66% seen once. The sample in question was CD4+ T cells sorted from blood, obtained at week 4, from a patient treated with tofacitinib. The receptors stem from a human donor with alopecia areata.

This chain connects TRBV9 to TRBJ1-6, with 8 bases identical to TRBD1. V was pared by 4 bases and J by 5 bases, with 5 bases of the junction left unmatched. Germline V gives CDR1 SGDLS, CDR2 YYNGEE. The CDR3 is 15 residues long. The CDR3 DNA sequence: TGTGCCAGCAGCCCCCGGACAGGGAATAATTCACCCCTCCACTTT. This gives the protein CASSPRTGNNSPLHF.

This clone came up a few times. This sequence joins TRBV23-1 and TRBJ2-3; 7 bases align to TRBD2. TRBV23-1 falls under the ORF class, with uncertain function. CDR3 size: 18 residues. Unmatched junction bases numbered 25, after V lost 4 bases and J lost 12 bases. The CDR3: CASSLWGRVRDPAGFQYF. The CDR3 DNA follows: TGCGCCAGCAGTCTATGGGGGAGGGTCAGGGACCCAGCAGGGTTCCAGTATTTT.

The chain is built from TRBV19 and TRBJ2-7; TRBD1 aligns across 7 bases. V dropped 3 bases and J dropped 2; count of bases not matched to a gene: 4. The CDR3 has 14 amino acids. Germline V CDR1 and CDR2: LNHDA, SQIVND (reference sequence). In DNA form, the CDR3 reads TGTGCCAGTAGTATGGCAGGGGGTACCTACGAGCAGTACTTC. This sequence encodes CASSMAGGTYEQYF. The whole variable domain, remainder taken from reference TRBV19 and TRBJ2-7, is DGGITQSPKYLFRKEGQNVTLSCEQNLNHDAMYWYRQDPGQGLRLIYYSQIVNDFQKGDIAEGYSVSREKKESFPLTVTSAQKNPTAFYLCASSMAGGTYEQYFGPGTRLTVT.

This clone was observed a few times. This chain connects TRBV7-3 to TRBJ2-7; TRBD2 might be the D (5 bases). Germline CDR1 and CDR2: SGHTA and FQGTGA. The CDR3 sequence is 13 residues long. Deletions cut 4 bases from V and 0 bases from J, with 7 bases between. As DNA, the CDR3 is TGTGCCAGCAGCTCGGGGTCCTCCTACGAGCAGTACTTC. Encoded protein: CASSSGSSYEQYF.

The chain links TRBV7-2 to TRBJ2-1; D remains ambiguous. Germline-derived CDR1 and CDR2 are SGHTA and FQGNSA. V was pared by 4 bases and J by 7 bases, with 11 bases between. The CDR3 contains 13 residues. CDR3 DNA sequence: TGTGCCAGCAGCTCCGCTCCCCGTAATGAGCAGTTCTTC. It yields the protein CASSSAPRNEQFF.

The chain recombines TRBV7-9 with TRBJ1-2, with D perhaps TRBD1 (5 bases). CDR3 length equals 13 residues. Germline CDR1 SEHNR, CDR2 FQNEAQ (reference sequence). Trimming shortened V by 5 bases and J by 8 bases, and 15 bases separated the two germline ends. The DNA for the CDR3 is TGTGCCAGCAGCGCCCGGACGGGGGGAGGCTACACCTTC. Translation: CASSARTGGGYTF. Full variable domain (rest looked up from reference TRBV7-9 and TRBJ1-2): DTGVSQNPRHKITKRGQNVTFRCDPISEHNRLYWYRQTLGQGPEFLTYFQNEAQLEKSRLLSDRFSAERPKGSFSTLEIQRTEQGDSAMYLCASSARTGGGYTFGSGTRLTVV.

V gene TRBV5-1 combines with J gene TRBJ2-1, with TRBD2 identical over 8 bases. This CDR3 is built from 15 residues. V was clipped by 5 bases and J by 1 base; unmatched bases: 5. Germline CDR1 is SGHRS and CDR2 is YFSETQ. Here the CDR3 DNA reads TGCGCCAGCAGGGGCGGGGGGCTTTCCTACAATGAGCAGTTCTTC. Its translation: CASRGGGLSYNEQFF.

This chain joins TRBV5-1 and TRBJ1-5; D is unclear. Per germline, CDR1 SGHRS and CDR2 YFSETQ. The germline V and J ends were trimmed by 7 bases and 0 bases, with 8 bases remaining between them. This CDR3 has 13 amino acids. The CDR3 DNA reads as TGCGCCAGCCGGGCCGATAGCAATCAGCCCCAGCATTTT. Its translation is CASRADSNQPQHF.

With regard to this clone: Other DNA sequences of this sample code for an identical CDR3. V and J are TRBV5-6 and TRBJ1-2; possibly TRBD1 for D (5 bases). Trimming cost V 3 bases and J 2 bases, with 8 bases left between them. From germline, CDR1 is SGHDT and CDR2 YYEEEE. This CDR3 comprises 13 residues. For the CDR3, the DNA is TGTGCCAGCAGCTCGCGGGGGAACTATGGCTACACCTTC. Its protein product is CASSSRGNYGYTF.

The chain links TRBV6-5 to TRBJ1-6; possibly TRBD1 for D (5 bases). Germline V gene data show CDR1 as MNHEY and CDR2 as SVGAGI. V was pared by 2 bases and J by 7 bases, with 12 bases between. The CDR3 extends over 15 amino acids. The CDR3: CASSYERQLNSPLHF. Written as DNA, the CDR3 is TGTGCCAGCAGTTACGAGAGACAGCTGAATTCACCCCTCCACTTT.

The chain uses TRBV29-1 and TRBJ2-3; tentatively, D is TRBD1 (8 bases). CDR3 length: 15 residues. The ends were cut back, 4 bases at V and 3 bases at J, with 17 bases in the middle. Germline V gene sequence: CDR1 SQVTM, CDR2 ANQGSEA. CDR3 loop: CSVVGGQGGTDTQYF. The CDR3 nucleotides read TGCAGCGTTGTCGGCGGACAGGGAGGGACAGATACGCAGTATTTT.

This rearrangement joins TRBV9 to TRBJ1-1; D is unresolved. There are 12 residues in the CDR3. V was trimmed by 4 bases and J by 4 bases, leaving 8 bases between them. Germline V gene lookup returns CDR1 SGDLS and CDR2 YYNGEE. CDR3: CASSTESTEAFF. As DNA, the CDR3 is TGTGCCAGCAGCACCGAAAGCACTGAAGCTTTCTTT.

This clone was seen only a few times. The V and J genes are TRBV11-2 and TRBJ2-1; maybe TRBD1 (7 bases). The CDR3 spans 15 residues. V gave up 6 bases and J gave up 5 bases, with 17 bases separating them. Germline V lookup: CDR1 SGHAT, CDR2 FQNNGV. In DNA, the CDR3 is TGTGCCAGCAGGTTGTGGAGGGGGCTCGACAATGAGCAGTTCTTC. This encodes CASRLWRGLDNEQFF.

This chain joins TRBV5-1 and TRBJ1-2; D not certain. Germline V lookup: CDR1 SGHRS, CDR2 YFSETQ. The CDR3 is 13 residues long. V was trimmed by 4 bases and J by 8 bases, leaving 15 bases between them. The CDR3 bases are TGCGCCAGCAGCCCAGACGGCGTGGGAGGCTACACCTTC. Amino acids: CASSPDGVGGYTF.

This clone was observed a few times. The chain carries TRBV6-5 and TRBJ1-1; a weak D match, TRBD1 (6 bases). Trimming cost V 0 bases and J 1 base, with 6 bases left between them. The germline V gene has CDR1 MNHEY and CDR2 SVGAGI. The CDR3 has 14 amino acids. CDR3 bases: TGTGCCAGCAGTTACTCAGGGGGGAACACTGAAGCTTTCTTT. Amino acid sequence: CASSYSGGNTEAFF.

The chain couples TRBV9 to TRBJ2-3, with D possibly TRBD2 on 5 matching bases. The germline CDR1 and CDR2 sequences are SGDLS and YYNGEE. This CDR3 has 16 residues. Trimming pared 4 bases from V and 2 bases from J, leaving 17 bases between. The CDR3 DNA is TGTGCCAGCAGCCCTTTAGGTCTAGCTGCCACAGATACGCAGTATTTT. Amino acid sequence: CASSPLGLAATDTQYF.

The J gene is TRBJ1-2, the V gene TRBV9; D is uncertain. V lost 0 bases, J lost 7 bases, and 16 bases lay in between. CDR1 and CDR2 from the germline V gene are SGDLS and YYNGEE. The CDR3 is 15 residues long. The CDR3 sequence is CASSVGSGHESGYTF. CDR3 nucleotides: TGTGCCAGCAGCGTAGGTTCTGGGCATGAGAGTGGCTACACCTTC.

This sequence joins TRBV27 and TRBJ2-7; the match to TRBD1 covers 8 bases. The CDR3 spans 15 residues. CDR1 is MNHEY, CDR2 SMNVEV, per germline (reference sequence). Trimming at V came to 6 bases and at J to 3 bases, leaving 10 bases not matched to a gene. The CDR3 loop reads CASRRGTGINYEQYF. The CDR3 DNA reads as TGTGCCAGCAGAAGGGGGACAGGAATAAACTACGAGCAGTACTTC.

This clone was detected once. The chain combines TRBV18 with TRBJ1-5; D is possibly TRBD1 (6 bases). Trimming cost V 6 bases and J 4 bases, with 13 bases left between them. There are 14 residues in the CDR3. Germline V CDR1 and CDR2: KGHSH, LQKENI. In DNA form, the CDR3 reads TGTGCCAGCTCGCCGGGGGCATCAAATCAGCCCCAGCATTTT. This translates into CASSPGASNQPQHF.